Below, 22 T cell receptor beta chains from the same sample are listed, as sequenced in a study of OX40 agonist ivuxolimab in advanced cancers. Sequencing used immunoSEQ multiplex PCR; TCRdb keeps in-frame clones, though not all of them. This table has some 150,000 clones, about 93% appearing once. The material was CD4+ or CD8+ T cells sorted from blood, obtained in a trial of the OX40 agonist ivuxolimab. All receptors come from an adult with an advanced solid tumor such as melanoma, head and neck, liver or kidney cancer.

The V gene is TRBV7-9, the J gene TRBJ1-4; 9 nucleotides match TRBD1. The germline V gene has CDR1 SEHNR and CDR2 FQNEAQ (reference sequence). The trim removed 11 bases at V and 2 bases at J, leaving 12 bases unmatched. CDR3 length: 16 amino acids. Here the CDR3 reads CAVPGQGFDTNEKLFF. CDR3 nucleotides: TGTGCCGTTCCGGGACAGGGATTTGATACTAATGAAAAACTGTTTTTT.

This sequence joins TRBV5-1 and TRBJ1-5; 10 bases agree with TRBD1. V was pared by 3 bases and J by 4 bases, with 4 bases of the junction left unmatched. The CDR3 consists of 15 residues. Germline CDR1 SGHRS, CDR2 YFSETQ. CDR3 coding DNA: TGCGCCAGCAGCTCGACAGGGGGCACGAATCAGCCCCAGCATTTT. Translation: CASSSTGGTNQPQHF.

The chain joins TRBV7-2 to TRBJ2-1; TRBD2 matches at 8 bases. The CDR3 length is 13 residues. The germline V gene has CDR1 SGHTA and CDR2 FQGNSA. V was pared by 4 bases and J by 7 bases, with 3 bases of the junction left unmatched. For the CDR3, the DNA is TGTGCCAGCAGCTCGGAGCGGGGGAATGAGCAGTTCTTC. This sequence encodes CASSSERGNEQFF.

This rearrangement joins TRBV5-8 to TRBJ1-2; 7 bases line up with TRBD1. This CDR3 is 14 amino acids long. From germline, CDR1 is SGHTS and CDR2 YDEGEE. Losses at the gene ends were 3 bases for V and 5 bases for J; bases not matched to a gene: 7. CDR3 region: CASSSRQGNYGYTF. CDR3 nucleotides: TGTGCCAGCAGCTCCCGACAGGGAAATTATGGCTACACCTTC.

The CDR3 sequence: CASSVGAGTLSSGNTIYF. In DNA, the CDR3 is TGTGCCAGCAGCGTAGGGGCGGGGACACTATCCTCTGGAAACACCATATATTTT. The chain recombines TRBV9 with TRBJ1-3, with D perhaps TRBD1 (6 bases). Germline CDR1 is SGDLS and CDR2 is YYNGEE. This CDR3 contains 18 residues. Trimming removed 0 bases at V and 0 bases at J, with 16 bases between. Combining the CDR3 with reference TRBV9 and TRBJ1-3 gives the whole variable domain DSGVTQTPKHLITATGQRVTLRCSPRSGDLSVYWYQQSLDQGLQFLIQYYNGEERAKGNILERFSAQQFPDLHSELNLSSLELGDSALYFCASSVGAGTLSSGNTIYFGEGSWLTVV.

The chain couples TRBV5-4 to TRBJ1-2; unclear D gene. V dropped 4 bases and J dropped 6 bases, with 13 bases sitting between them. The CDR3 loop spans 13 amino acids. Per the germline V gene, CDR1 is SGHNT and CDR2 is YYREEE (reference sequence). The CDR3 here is CASSIPGTDGYTF. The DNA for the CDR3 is TGTGCCAGCAGCATCCCAGGTACTGATGGCTACACCTTC.

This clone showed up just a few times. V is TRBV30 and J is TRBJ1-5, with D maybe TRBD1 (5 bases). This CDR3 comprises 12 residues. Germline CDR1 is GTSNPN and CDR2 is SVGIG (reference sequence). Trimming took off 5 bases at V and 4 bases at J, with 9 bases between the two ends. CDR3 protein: CAWDSENQPQHF. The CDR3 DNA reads TGTGCCTGGGACAGCGAGAATCAGCCCCAGCATTTT.

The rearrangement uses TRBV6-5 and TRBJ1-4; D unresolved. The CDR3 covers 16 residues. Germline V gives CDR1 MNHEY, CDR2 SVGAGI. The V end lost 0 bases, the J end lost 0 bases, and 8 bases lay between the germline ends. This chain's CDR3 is CASSYSWRTTNEKLFF. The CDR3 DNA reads TGTGCCAGCAGTTACTCGTGGCGGACAACTAATGAAAAACTGTTTTTT.

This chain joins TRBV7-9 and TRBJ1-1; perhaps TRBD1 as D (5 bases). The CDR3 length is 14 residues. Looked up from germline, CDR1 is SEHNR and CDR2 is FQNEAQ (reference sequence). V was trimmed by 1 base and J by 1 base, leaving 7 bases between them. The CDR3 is CASSLGQGNTEAFF. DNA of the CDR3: TGTGCCAGCAGCTTAGGGCAGGGGAACACTGAAGCTTTCTTT.

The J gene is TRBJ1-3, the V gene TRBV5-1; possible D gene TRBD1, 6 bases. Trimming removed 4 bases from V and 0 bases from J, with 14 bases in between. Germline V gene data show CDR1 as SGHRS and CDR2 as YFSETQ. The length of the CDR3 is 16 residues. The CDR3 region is CASSQGHRSSGNTIYF. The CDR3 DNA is TGCGCCAGCAGCCAGGGACACCGAAGCTCTGGAAACACCATATATTTT.

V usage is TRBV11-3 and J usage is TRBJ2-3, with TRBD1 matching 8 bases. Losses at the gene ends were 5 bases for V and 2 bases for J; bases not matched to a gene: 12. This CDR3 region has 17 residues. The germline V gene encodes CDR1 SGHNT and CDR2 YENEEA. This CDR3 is CASSVRTGRLATDTQYF. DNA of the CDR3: TGTGCCAGCAGCGTTCGGACAGGGAGGCTAGCCACAGATACGCAGTATTTT. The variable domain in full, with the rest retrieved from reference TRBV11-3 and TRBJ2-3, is EAGVVQSPRYKIIEKKQPVAFWCNPISGHNTLYWYLQNLGQGPELLIRYENEEAVDDSQLPKDRFSAERLKGVDSTLKIQPAELGDSAVYLCASSVRTGRLATDTQYFGPGTRLTVL.

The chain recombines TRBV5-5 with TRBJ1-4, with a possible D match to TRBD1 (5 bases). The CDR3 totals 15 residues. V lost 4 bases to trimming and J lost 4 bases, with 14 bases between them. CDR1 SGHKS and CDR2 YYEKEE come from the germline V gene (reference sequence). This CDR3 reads CASSSGGIVNEKLFF. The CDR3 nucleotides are TGTGCCAGCAGCAGTGGGGGGATTGTTAATGAAAAACTGTTTTTT.

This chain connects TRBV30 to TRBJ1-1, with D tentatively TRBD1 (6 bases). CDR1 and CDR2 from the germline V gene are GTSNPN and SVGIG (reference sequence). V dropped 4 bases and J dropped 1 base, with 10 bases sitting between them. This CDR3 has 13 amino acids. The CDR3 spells CAWTTGSNTEAFF. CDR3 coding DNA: TGTGCCTGGACGACAGGATCGAACACTGAAGCTTTCTTT.

CDR3 residues: CSVHQIREQFF. The CDR3 DNA is TGCAGCGTTCATCAAATACGTGAGCAGTTCTTC. The chain uses TRBV29-1 and TRBJ2-1; D remains ambiguous. In germline, CDR1 is SQVTM, CDR2 ANQGSEA. This CDR3 is built from 11 residues. V lost 5 bases, J lost 9 bases, and 11 bases lay in between.

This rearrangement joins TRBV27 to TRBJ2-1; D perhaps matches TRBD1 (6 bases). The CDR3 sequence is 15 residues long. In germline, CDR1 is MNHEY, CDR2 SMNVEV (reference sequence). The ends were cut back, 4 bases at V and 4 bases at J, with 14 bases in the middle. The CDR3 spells CASSSQSTGYNEQFF. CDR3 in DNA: TGTGCCAGCAGTTCGCAATCGACAGGATACAATGAGCAGTTCTTC.

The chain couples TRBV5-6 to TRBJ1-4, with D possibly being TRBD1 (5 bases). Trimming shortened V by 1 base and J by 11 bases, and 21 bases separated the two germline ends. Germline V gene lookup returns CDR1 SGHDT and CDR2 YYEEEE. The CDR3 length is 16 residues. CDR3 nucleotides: TGTGCCAGCAGCTTGAAAGCCCGGGGGTTAATCGGTAAACTGTTTTTT. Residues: CASSLKARGLIGKLFF.

The CDR3, as DNA: TGTGCCAGCAGCTCCCGGCGCAATCAGCCCCAGCATTTT. This translates into CASSSRRNQPQHF. V is TRBV5-6 and J is TRBJ1-5; no clear D. Deletions cut 3 bases from V and 2 bases from J, with 6 bases between. Germline CDR1 and CDR2: SGHDT and YYEEEE. The CDR3 runs to 13 residues.

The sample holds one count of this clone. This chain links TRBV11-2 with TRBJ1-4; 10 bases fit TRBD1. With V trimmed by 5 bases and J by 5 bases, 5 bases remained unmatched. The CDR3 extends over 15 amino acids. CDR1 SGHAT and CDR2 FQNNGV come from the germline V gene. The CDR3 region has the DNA TGTGCCAGCAGCGGTCGACAGGGGGCGAATGAAAAACTGTTTTTT. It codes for CASSGRQGANEKLFF.

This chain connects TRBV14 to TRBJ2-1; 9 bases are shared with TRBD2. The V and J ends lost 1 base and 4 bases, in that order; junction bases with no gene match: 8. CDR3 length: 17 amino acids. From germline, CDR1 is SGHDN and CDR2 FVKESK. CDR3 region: CASSQGGTSQRYNEQFF. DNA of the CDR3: TGTGCCAGCAGCCAAGGGGGGACTAGCCAAAGGTACAATGAGCAGTTCTTC.

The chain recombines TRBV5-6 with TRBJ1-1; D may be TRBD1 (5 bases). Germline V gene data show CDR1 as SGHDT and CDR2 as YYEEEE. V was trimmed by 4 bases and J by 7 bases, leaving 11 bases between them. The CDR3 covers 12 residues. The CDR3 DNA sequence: TGTGCCAGCAGCCAATGGACACTTGAAGCTTTCTTT. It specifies CASSQWTLEAFF.

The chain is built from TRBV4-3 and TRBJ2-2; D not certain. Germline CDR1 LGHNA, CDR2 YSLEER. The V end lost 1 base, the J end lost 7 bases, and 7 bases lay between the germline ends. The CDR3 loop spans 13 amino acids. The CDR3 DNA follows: TGCGCCAGCAGCCAAGTAATTAGCGGGGAGCTGTTTTTT. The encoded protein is CASSQVISGELFF.

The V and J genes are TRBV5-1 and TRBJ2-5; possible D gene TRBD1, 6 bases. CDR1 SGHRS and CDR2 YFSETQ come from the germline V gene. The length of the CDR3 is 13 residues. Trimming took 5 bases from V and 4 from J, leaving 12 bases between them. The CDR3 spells CASRQQGPETQYF. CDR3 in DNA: TGCGCCAGCAGGCAACAGGGTCCAGAGACCCAGTACTTC.